The 6 T cell receptor beta chains listed next were all sequenced from one sample in a study of siplizumab effects on memory and regulatory T cells. Using immunoSEQ multiplex PCR, the repertoire was profiled, and TCRdb retains in-frame clones only, with some absent. The sample lists approximately 75,000 clones; 93% were seen once. Material: CD8+ T cells sorted from blood. These receptors originate from a human donor in good health.

The chain carries TRBV4-3 and TRBJ1-2, with a weak D call TRBD1 (5 bases). With 0 bases removed from V and 8 bases from J, the gap between germline ends came to 10 bases. Germline V gene sequence: CDR1 LGHNA, CDR2 YSLEER. The CDR3 is 13 residues long. The CDR3 nucleotides are TGCGCCAGCAGCCAAGATACAGGCGGAGGCTACACCTTC. Encoded protein: CASSQDTGGGYTF.

The chain has TRBV7-3 and TRBJ1-1; the D is unclear. Germline V gene data show CDR1 as SGHTA and CDR2 as FQGTGA. The CDR3 extends over 13 amino acids. V was pared by 0 bases and J by 0 bases, with 2 bases between. The CDR3 reads CASSLTVNTEAFF. As DNA, the CDR3 is TGTGCCAGCAGCTTAACGGTGAACACTGAAGCTTTCTTT.

The chain links TRBV6-5 to TRBJ1-1, with a weak D call TRBD1 (5 bases). With 11 bases removed from V and 5 bases from J, the gap between germline ends came to 12 bases. This CDR3 is built from 11 residues. Germline V gene sequence: CDR1 MNHEY, CDR2 SVGAGI. The CDR3 spells CAGGSGTEAFF. The CDR3 DNA reads TGTGCCGGGGGGTCGGGGACTGAAGCTTTCTTT.

V and J are TRBV28 and TRBJ2-2; the match to TRBD1 covers 11 bases. CDR3 size: 16 residues. The ends lost 6 bases at V and 4 bases at J; junction bases unmatched: 7. Germline V gives CDR1 MDHEN, CDR2 SYDVKM. Here the CDR3 DNA reads TGTGCCAGCAGCCCCAGGGACAGGGGGACCACCGGGGAGCTGTTTTTT. This translates into CASSPRDRGTTGELFF.

This chain connects TRBV10-2 to TRBJ2-7; tentatively, D is TRBD2 (6 bases). The germline V gene has CDR1 WSHSY and CDR2 SAAADI. The V and J ends lost 3 bases and 3 bases respectively, with 15 bases between them. This CDR3 spans 15 amino acids. As DNA, the CDR3 is TGCGCCAGCAGTGACAGTGGAGGGTTGAGCTACGAGCAGTACTTC. Protein: CASSDSGGLSYEQYF.

V and J are TRBV6-6 and TRBJ1-1, with D tentatively TRBD1 (5 bases). Trimming shortened V by 0 bases and J by 6 bases, and 11 bases separated the two germline ends. The CDR3 has 14 residues. Germline V gene sequence: CDR1 MNHNY, CDR2 SVGAGI (reference sequence). CDR3 sequence reads: CASSYSNWDAEAFF. CDR3 in DNA: TGTGCCAGCAGTTACTCGAACTGGGACGCTGAAGCTTTCTTT.